Described below is a single T cell receptor (beta chain) sequence and its context. Its antigen has not been determined. Base qualities are missing; no much larger clone stands one base away. The source of the sample is a study of PD-L1 blockade in urothelial cancer (dated by TCRdb to the late 2010s). As for the study more broadly: All patients started therapy in about 2014 and received atezolizumab 1,200 mg intravenously every 3 weeks. About nine tenths of the roughly 29 patients were identified as males with urothelial cancer of bladder origin, and a prior smoking history was reported by 18 of 29 patients. An ECOG performance status of 0 or 1 was recorded for the patients, and 0 to 3 prior chemotherapy regimens had been received by the patients. Blood samples were analyzed at two time points: 3 weeks after treatment start (second dose) and 6 weeks after treatment start. A median of roughly 140,000 T cells and 85,000 or so unique TCRs was obtained from blood samples, and a median clonality of roughly 0.08 was observed. The study was an exploratory multi-omic analysis of somatic, immune and clinical correlates of response to PD-L1 blockade with atezolizumab in urothelial cancer. TCR sequencing covered pretreatment tumor samples and matched, serially collected peripheral blood taken before and after atezolizumab treatment. Durable clinical benefit was defined as progression-free survival longer than 6 months, and TCR features were also tested against progression-free and overall survival. In the same patients who had TCR sequencing, pretreatment tumors also underwent whole exome sequencing and RNA sequencing. Some ten patients reached durable clinical benefit, while 15 to 25 patients did not. Pretreatment blood TCR-seq was available for about 30 patients, at least one posttreatment blood collection was obtained for roughly 25 patients, and tumor TCR-seq was available for roughly 25 patients. What the study reported, not specific to this receptor: Because the sample size was small (n of about 29) and many of the analyses were exploratory, the results are meant to be hypothesis-generating. Greater expansion of tumor-associated TCR clones in peripheral blood 3 weeks after the start of treatment was observed in patients with durable benefit (n of about 20, p = 0.022). Improved progression-free and overall survival was found to be associated with pretreatment peripheral blood TCR clonality below the median.

A total of 25 to 30 patients with locally advanced or metastatic urothelial carcinoma, treated at Memorial Sloan Kettering on a trial protocol, made up the cohort. Peripheral blood mononuclear cells were collected pretreatment and during treatment, at between 1 and 8 total time points per patient. The Qiagen DNeasy Blood extraction kit was used to purify genomic DNA from total PBMCs and tumor samples. PBMCs were collected pretreatment and during treatment, and were isolated and stored as previously described. Based on the germline V gene, the CDR1 and CDR2 sequences are SGHTA and FQGNSA. From cysteine to phenylalanine, the CDR3 is 16 amino acids long. Only CDR3 DNA is held: 48 bases, read in frame from base 1. Trimmed from V: 2 bases; trimmed from J: 5 bases; junction bases lacking a gene match: 8. To estimate absolute template abundance from read counts, synthetic TCR analog templates were spiked into each PCR. The immunoSEQ assay used bias-controlled V and J gene primers to amplify TCRbeta CDR3 regions from genomic DNA. Rearranged TCRbeta segments were sequenced at approximately 20X coverage. As for the original processing: Clustering was used to correct sequencing errors, and CDR3s were annotated against IMGT so that V, D and J genes could be assigned. Out-of-frame and stop-codon sequences were excluded, and only productive TCRbeta rearrangements were used in downstream analyses. To compute clonality, Shannon entropy was normalized by the log of the number of unique productive sequences and then subtracted from one. Clones differing between time points or between blood and tumor were identified using Fisher's exact test with Benjamini-Hochberg correction, with an adjusted p below 0.01 applied as the threshold. Here the immuneACCESS table is served through TCRdb, limited to in-frame sequences with V and J called. Missing clones are a known gap in these copies; in checked studies unresolved V genes cover under half, and the rest lacks a known reason. The D gene and trimming were derived from the DNA, and the V and J assignments and clone size from that table. The sample includes under 120,000 clones, with around 85% observed a single time. The leading ten clones occupy about 2.2% of the sample.

The sequence was collected from a man aged 50 or older with urothelial cancer. The chain was built from TRBV7-2 and TRBJ2-7; 11 nucleotides in the junction match TRBD2. The source was PBMCs, collected around atezolizumab (anti-PD-L1) treatment. DNA sequence: TGTGCCAGCAGCTTACCACTAGCGGGAGACTGGAACGAGCAGTACTTC. Its protein product is CASSLPLAGDWNEQYF.